The following is a T cell receptor beta chain sequence with its context. This specimen belongs to a study of long-term antiretroviral therapy in people with HIV. From each donor, at least one pre-ART PBMC sample and at least two post-ART PBMC samples were obtained. The germline gives CDR1 SNHLY, CDR2 FYNNEI. The CDR3 extends over 12 amino acids. V was trimmed by 5 bases and J by 9 bases, leaving 11 bases between them. Researchers report immunoSEQ v3.0 was run at survey level. Sequencing was performed with immunoSEQ multiplex PCR; in TCRdb, only in-frame clones are kept and a portion is missing. The table has 35,000 to 50,000 clones, 86% seen once.

The sequencing used unsorted PBMCs, collected 0.1 years before starting antiretroviral therapy. This chain uses TRBV2 with TRBJ2-1; D may be TRBD2 (5 bases). The TCR comes from a woman aged 50 to 60 with HIV. CDR3: CASSPRGGEQFF. CDR3 nucleotides: TGTGCCAGCAGTCCCCGCGGAGGTGAGCAGTTCTTC.